Listed here are 9 T cell receptor beta chains from one sample, sequenced in a study of blood T cell repertoires in COVID-19. Sequencing used immunoSEQ multiplex PCR; TCRdb keeps in-frame clones, though not all of them. Among more than 85,000 clones listed, about 90% were seen once. Sequencing was carried out using peripheral blood. These receptor sequences come from a human donor in a cohort sampled during active COVID-19.

This chain joins TRBV14 and TRBJ1-1, with D perhaps matching TRBD1 (6 bases). The CDR3 is 13 amino acids. CDR1 and CDR2 (germline): SGHDN, FVKESK. V lost 5 bases and J 2 bases, leaving 9 bases between the germline ends. As DNA, the CDR3 is TGTGCCAGCAGCTCCGGGACAAACACTGAAGCTTTCTTT. Translation gives CASSSGTNTEAFF.

The gene calls are TRBV19 and TRBJ1-1; perhaps TRBD1 as D (6 bases). The germline V and J ends were trimmed by 1 base and 6 bases, with 9 bases remaining between them. This CDR3 has 13 amino acids. CDR1 is LNHDA, CDR2 SQIVND, per germline (reference sequence). CDR3 in amino acids: CASSIVNRAEAFF. CDR3 DNA sequence: TGTGCCAGTAGTATAGTCAACAGGGCTGAAGCTTTCTTT.

The J gene is TRBJ2-3, the V gene TRBV6-2 or TRBV6-3; a possible D gene is TRBD1 (8 bases). V lost 7 bases to trimming and J lost 5 bases, with 25 bases between them. The length of the CDR3 is 17 residues. From germline, CDR1 is MNHEY and CDR2 SVGEGT. The CDR3 protein is CASTPFRGQGGEDTQYF. The CDR3 DNA sequence: TGTGCCAGCACCCCCTTTAGAGGACAGGGAGGGGAAGATACGCAGTATTTT.

The chain carries TRBV5-8 and TRBJ2-1; TRBD2 aligns across 9 bases. V lost 5 bases, J lost 9 bases, and 12 bases stayed unmatched. The CDR3 is 15 amino acids. Germline V gene lookup returns CDR1 SGHTS and CDR2 YDEGEE. Written as DNA, the CDR3 is TGTGCCAGCAGGCCCGGAACTAGCGGGTTGGGTGAGCAGTTCTTC. It encodes CASRPGTSGLGEQFF.

The rearrangement joins TRBV28 to TRBJ1-5, with TRBD1 matching 8 bases. V shed 5 bases, J shed 4 bases, and the junction held 13 bases outside the gene matches. The CDR3 spans 17 residues. The germline V gene encodes CDR1 MDHEN and CDR2 SYDVKM. CDR3 coding DNA: TGTGCCAGCAGTCCTTTGGGGGCAGGGGGCGGGAATCAGCCCCAGCATTTT. Translation gives CASSPLGAGGGNQPQHF.

V usage is TRBV30 and J usage is TRBJ2-3; perhaps TRBD1 as D (6 bases). The germline gives CDR1 GTSNPN, CDR2 SVGIG (reference sequence). The CDR3 loop spans 10 amino acids. The V and J ends lost 3 bases and 9 bases respectively, with 7 bases between them. The CDR3 sequence: CAWRDRTQYF. In DNA form, the CDR3 reads TGTGCCTGGAGGGACAGAACGCAGTATTTT. The entire variable domain, with the rest obtained from reference TRBV30 and TRBJ2-3, is as follows: SQTIHQWPATLVQPVGSPLSLECTVEGTSNPNLYWYRQAAGRGLQLLFYSVGIGQISSEVPQNLSASRPQDRQFILSSKKLLLSDSGFYLCAWRDRTQYFGPGTRLTVL.

This clone occurred once. CDR3 protein: CASSWSSGTETQYF. CDR3 DNA sequence: TGTGCCAGCAGCTGGAGTAGCGGGACGGAGACCCAGTACTTC. This sequence joins TRBV11-1 and TRBJ2-5; 8 positions match TRBD2. V shed 4 bases, J shed 5 bases, and the junction held 6 bases outside the gene matches. Germline values: CDR1 SGHAT, CDR2 FQDESV (reference sequence). The CDR3 sequence is 14 residues long.

This chain joins TRBV6-5 and TRBJ2-1; 14 positions agree with TRBD2. Trimming cost V 5 bases and J 8 bases; bases outside gene matches: 5. This CDR3 has 15 amino acids. CDR1 is MNHEY, CDR2 SVGAGI, per germline. CDR3 nucleotide sequence: TGTGCCAGCAGTAGACTAGCGGGGGGGGGCGATGAGCAGTTCTTC. This translates into CASSRLAGGGDEQFF.

The chain uses TRBV19 and TRBJ2-5; 7 nucleotides match TRBD1. This CDR3 is 15 amino acids long. Germline loops: CDR1 LNHDA, CDR2 SQIVND (reference sequence). V shed 2 bases and J 0 bases; nucleotides not matched to a gene: 3. CDR3 amino acids: CASSILDRDQETQYF. CDR3 in DNA: TGTGCCAGTAGTATACTCGACAGGGACCAAGAGACCCAGTACTTC.